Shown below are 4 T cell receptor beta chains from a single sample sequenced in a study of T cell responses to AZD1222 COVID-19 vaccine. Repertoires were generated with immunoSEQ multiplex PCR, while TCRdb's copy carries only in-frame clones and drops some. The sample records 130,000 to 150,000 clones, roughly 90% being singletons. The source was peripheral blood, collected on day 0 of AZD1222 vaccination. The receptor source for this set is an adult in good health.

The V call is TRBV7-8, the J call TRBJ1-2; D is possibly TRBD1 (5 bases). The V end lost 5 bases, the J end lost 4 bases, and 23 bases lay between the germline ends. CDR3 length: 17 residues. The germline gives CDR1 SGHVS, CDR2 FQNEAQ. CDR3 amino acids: CASSRQRGPPAGYGYTF. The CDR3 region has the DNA TGTGCCAGCAGCCGTCAGCGGGGCCCGCCGGCCGGCTATGGCTACACCTTC.

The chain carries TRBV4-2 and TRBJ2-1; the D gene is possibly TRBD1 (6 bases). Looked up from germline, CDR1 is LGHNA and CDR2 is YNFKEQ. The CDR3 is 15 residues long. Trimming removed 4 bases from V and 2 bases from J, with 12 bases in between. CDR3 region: CASSPGTHTYNEQFF. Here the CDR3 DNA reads TGTGCCAGCAGCCCCGGGACACATACCTACAATGAGCAGTTCTTC.

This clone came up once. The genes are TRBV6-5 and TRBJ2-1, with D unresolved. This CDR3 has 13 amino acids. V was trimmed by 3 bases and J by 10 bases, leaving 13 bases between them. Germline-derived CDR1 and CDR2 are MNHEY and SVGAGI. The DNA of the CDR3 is TGTGCCAGCAGTTATCGGCTAGACGGGGAGCAGTTCTTC. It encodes CASSYRLDGEQFF.

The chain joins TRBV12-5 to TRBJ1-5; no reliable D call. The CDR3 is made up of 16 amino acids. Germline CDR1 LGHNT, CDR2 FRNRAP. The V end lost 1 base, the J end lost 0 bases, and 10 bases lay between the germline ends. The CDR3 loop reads CASGLDRSPSNQPQHF. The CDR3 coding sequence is TGTGCTAGTGGTTTGGACAGATCCCCTAGCAATCAGCCCCAGCATTTT.